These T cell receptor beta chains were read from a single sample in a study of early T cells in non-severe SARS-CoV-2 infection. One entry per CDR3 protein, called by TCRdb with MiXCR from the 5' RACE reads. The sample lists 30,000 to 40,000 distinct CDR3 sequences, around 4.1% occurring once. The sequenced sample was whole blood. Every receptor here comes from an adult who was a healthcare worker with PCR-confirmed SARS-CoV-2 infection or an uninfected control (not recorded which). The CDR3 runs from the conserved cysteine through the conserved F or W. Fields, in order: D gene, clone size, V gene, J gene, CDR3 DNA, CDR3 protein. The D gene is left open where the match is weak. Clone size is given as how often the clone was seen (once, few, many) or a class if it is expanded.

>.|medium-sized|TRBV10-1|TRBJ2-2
TGCGCCAGCAGCCCCAGGGTTTCCGGGGAGCTGTTTTTT
CASSPRVSGELFF
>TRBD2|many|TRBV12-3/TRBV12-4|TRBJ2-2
TGTGCCATCATGACTAGCGGGGTGTCGGAGCTGTTTTTT
CAIMTSGVSELFF
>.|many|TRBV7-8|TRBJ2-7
TGTGCCAGCAGCTTAGCGGACAGCTCCTACGAGCAGTACTTC
CASSLADSSYEQYF
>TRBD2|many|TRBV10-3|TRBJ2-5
TGTGCCATCAGTGATGGTGGTAGCGGGAGAAGGGAGACCCAGTACTTC
CAISDGGSGRRETQYF
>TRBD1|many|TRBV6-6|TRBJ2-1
TGTGCCAGCAGGATCCGGGACAGGGGGACGGATGAGCAGTTCTTC
CASRIRDRGTDEQFF
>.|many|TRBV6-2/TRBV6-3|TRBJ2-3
TGTGCCAGCCTGGCCGTCCTAAAGACAGATACGCAGTATTTT
CASLAVLKTDTQYF
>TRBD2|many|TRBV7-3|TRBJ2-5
TGTGCCAGCAGCTTATCGGCTAGCGGGAGGTCGGGAGAGACCCAGTACTTC
CASSLSASGRSGETQYF
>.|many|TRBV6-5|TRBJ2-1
TGTGCCAGCCTGGCGGGACGGGGTAATGAGCAGTTCTTC
CASLAGRGNEQFF
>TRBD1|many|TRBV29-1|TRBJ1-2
TGCAGCGTCCTTGAACAGGGGGCCGATGGCTACACCTTC
CSVLEQGADGYTF
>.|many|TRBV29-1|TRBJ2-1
TGCAGCGTTGGGCGGTTGGCGGGCAATGAGCAGTTCTTC
CSVGRLAGNEQFF
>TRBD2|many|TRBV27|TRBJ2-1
TGTGCCAGCAATTCTCGGACTAGCGGGGGCACATCCTACAATGAGCAGTTCTTC
CASNSRTSGGTSYNEQFF
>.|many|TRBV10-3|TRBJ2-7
TGTGCCATCGGCGCCGGCGAGCAGTACTTC
CAIGAGEQYF
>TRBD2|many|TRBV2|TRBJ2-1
TGTGCCAGCAGTGAAGCCCTTGGACTAGCGGGATCAAGCCTCTCCTACAATGAGCAGTTCTTC
CASSEALGLAGSSLSYNEQFF
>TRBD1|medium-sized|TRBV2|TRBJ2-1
TGTGCCAGCAGTGTCCGGGACAGGGGGCTGGATGAGCAGTTCTTC
CASSVRDRGLDEQFF
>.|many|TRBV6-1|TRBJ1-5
TGTGCCAGCAGTAATAGACCCGAAGGCAATCAGCCCCAGCATTTT
CASSNRPEGNQPQHF
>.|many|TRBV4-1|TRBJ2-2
TGCGCCAGCAGCCAAGATTTAGAGGGGGAGCTGTTTTTT
CASSQDLEGELFF
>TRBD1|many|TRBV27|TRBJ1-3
TGTGCCAGCAGTTATAAGGGACAGGGGGGGTACACCATATATTTT
CASSYKGQGGYTIYF